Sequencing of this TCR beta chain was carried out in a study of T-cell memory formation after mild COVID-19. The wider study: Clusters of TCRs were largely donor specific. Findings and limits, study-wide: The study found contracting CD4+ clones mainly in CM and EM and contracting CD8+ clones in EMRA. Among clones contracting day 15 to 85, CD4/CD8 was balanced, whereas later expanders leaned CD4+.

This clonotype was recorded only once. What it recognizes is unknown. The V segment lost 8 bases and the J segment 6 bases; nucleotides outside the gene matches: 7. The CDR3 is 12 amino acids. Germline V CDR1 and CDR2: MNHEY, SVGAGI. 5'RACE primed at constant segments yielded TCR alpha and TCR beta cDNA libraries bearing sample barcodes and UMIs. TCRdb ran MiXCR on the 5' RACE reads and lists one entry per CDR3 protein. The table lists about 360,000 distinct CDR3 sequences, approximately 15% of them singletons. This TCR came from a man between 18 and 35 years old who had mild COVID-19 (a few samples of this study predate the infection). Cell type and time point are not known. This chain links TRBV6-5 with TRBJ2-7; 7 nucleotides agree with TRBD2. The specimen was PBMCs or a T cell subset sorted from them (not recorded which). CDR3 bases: TGTGCCAGCCGTGGCCGCGGGGGCGAGCAGTACTTC. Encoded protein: CASRGRGGEQYF.